One and the same sample provided the 28 T cell receptor beta chains below, sequenced in a study of post-analysis software for immune sequencing data. The study, taken as a whole, reports: Elevated frequency relative to controls characterized four to six TRBV segments in patients, TRBV5-6, TRBV5-1 and TRBV20-1 among them.

TCR beta cDNA libraries included unique molecular identifiers. TCRdb re-called the PCR reads with MiXCR, one entry per CDR3 protein. The table shows more than 350,000 distinct CDR3 sequences, with about 39% occurring only once. Their antigens remain unidentified. The sample consisted of blood. These receptors were taken from a girl aged 2 to 10 with multiple sclerosis.

The table lists this clonotype with many counts. V is TRBV12-3 or TRBV12-4 and J is TRBJ1-5, with TRBD1 as a possible D gene (6 bases). The germline V and J ends were trimmed by 8 bases and 0 bases, with 8 bases remaining between them. There are 13 residues in the CDR3. CDR3 in DNA: TGTGCCAGCTCGACAGGTAGCAATCAGCCCCAGCATTTT. This encodes CASSTGSNQPQHF.

The V gene is TRBV3-1, the J gene TRBJ2-5; a possible D gene is TRBD2 (6 bases). The CDR3 totals 14 residues. Germline CDR1 and CDR2: LGHDT and YNNKEL (reference sequence). Trimming left V 2 bases short and J 3 bases short, with 10 bases between. CDR3 region: CASSQPREEETQYF. In DNA form, the CDR3 reads TGTGCCAGCAGCCAACCGAGGGAGGAAGAGACCCAGTACTTC.

This clonotype has more than one count but fewer than ten. The V gene is TRBV12-3 or TRBV12-4, the J gene TRBJ2-3; a weak D match, TRBD1 (6 bases). This CDR3 spans 14 amino acids. Trimming left V 6 bases short and J 0 bases short, with 10 bases between. The CDR3 region has the DNA TGTGCCAGCAGGTGGGACATAAGCACAGATACGCAGTATTTT. It yields the protein CASRWDISTDTQYF.

Comment on this clonotype: One junction end disagrees with the germline gene, perhaps due to a read error. V is TRBV9 and J is TRBJ2-4; 8 bases are shared with TRBD2. The CDR3 spans 16 residues. Germline loops: CDR1 SGDLS, CDR2 YYNGEE. The CDR3 loop reads CASSVDAAGAKSIQYF. CDR3 nucleotide sequence: TGTGCCAGCAGCGTAGATGCAGCGGGAGCCAAAAGCATTCAGTACTTC.

The chain employs TRBV27 and TRBJ1-2; D is perhaps TRBD1 (6 bases). Trimming pared 3 bases from V and 6 bases from J, leaving 14 bases between. This CDR3 is 14 amino acids long. CDR1 MNHEY and CDR2 SMNVEV come from the germline V gene (reference sequence). CDR3 protein: CASSFGQGINGYTF. The CDR3, as DNA: TGTGCCAGCAGTTTTGGGCAGGGGATTAATGGCTACACCTTC.

The chain uses TRBV20-1 and TRBJ2-7, with 7 bases lining up with TRBD2. The germline CDR1 and CDR2 sequences are DFQATT and SNEGSKA (reference sequence). CDR3 length equals 17 residues. Germline trimming cut 6 bases from V and 2 bases from J; bases unmatched to any gene: 19. The CDR3 DNA reads as TGCAGTGCAAAGACCTTCCCGACTAGCAGAATTACCTACGAGCAGTACTTC. Its protein is CSAKTFPTSRITYEQYF.

The chain is built from TRBV28 and TRBJ1-1; possible D gene TRBD1, 6 bases. The germline CDR1 and CDR2 sequences are MDHEN and SYDVKM. The ends were cut back, 3 bases at V and 5 bases at J, with 10 bases in the middle. This CDR3 spans 13 amino acids. This chain's CDR3 is CASSFRGRTEAFF. The CDR3 DNA sequence: TGTGCCAGCAGTTTCAGGGGAAGAACTGAAGCTTTCTTT.

The chain recombines TRBV20-1 with TRBJ2-1; no firm D call. From germline, CDR1 is DFQATT and CDR2 SNEGSKA (reference sequence). The CDR3 spans 12 residues. V lost 5 bases, J lost 1 base, and 6 bases lay in between. The CDR3 sequence is CSAPGSYNEQFF. The CDR3 DNA reads TGCAGTGCTCCTGGTTCCTACAATGAGCAGTTCTTC.

This clonotype was picked up a small number of times. The CDR3 loop is CASRLTLGQKETQYF. CDR3 bases: TGCGCCAGCAGGTTGACTTTGGGACAGAAAGAGACCCAGTACTTC. The chain joins TRBV10-2 to TRBJ2-5, with 7 bases identical to TRBD1. The CDR3 totals 15 residues. Germline V gene lookup returns CDR1 WSHSY and CDR2 SAAADI. V shed 6 bases, J shed 3 bases, and the junction held 10 bases outside the gene matches.

The gene calls are TRBV7-2 and TRBJ2-3; unclear D gene. This CDR3 is built from 15 residues. Germline V gives CDR1 SGHTA, CDR2 FQGNSA. V dropped 4 bases and J dropped 2 bases, with 13 bases sitting between them. Written as DNA, the CDR3 is TGTGCCAGCAGCTCCCTGGGGTACCCCACAGATACGCAGTATTTT. It is translated as CASSSLGYPTDTQYF.

A remark on this clonotype: A read error may account for a junction end that differs from germline. The rearrangement links TRBV20-1 to TRBJ1-1; weak D call: TRBD1 (6 bases). The CDR3 spans 11 residues. The germline CDR1 and CDR2 sequences are DFQATT and SNEGSKA (reference sequence). CDR3 DNA: TGCAGGGCTAAACAGGGTGGGGGAGCTTTCTTT. This sequence encodes CRAKQGGGAFF.

V and J are TRBV5-1 and TRBJ2-7, with TRBD1 matching 7 bases. Per the germline V gene, CDR1 is SGHRS and CDR2 is YFSETQ. Trimming removed 4 bases from V and 0 bases from J; junction bases left unmatched: 7. The CDR3 runs 15 residues. The CDR3 nucleotides are TGCGCCAGCAGCCCAGGGACAGCGTCCTCCTACGAGCAGTACTTC. This encodes CASSPGTASSYEQYF. Variable domain in full (rest from reference TRBV5-1 and TRBJ2-7): KAGVTQTPRYLIKTRGQQVTLSCSPISGHRSVSWYQQTPGQGLQFLFEYFSETQRNKGNFPGRFSGRQFSNSRSEMNVSTLELGDSALYLCASSPGTASSYEQYFGPGTRLTVT.

This clonotype was counted a few times. This CDR3 reads CSAPRPSGRYNEQFF. The CDR3 nucleotides read TGCAGTGCTCCTCGCCCTAGCGGGAGGTACAATGAGCAGTTCTTC. The chain joins TRBV20-1 to TRBJ2-1; 11 nucleotides line up with TRBD2. The V and J ends lost 5 bases and 4 bases, in that order; junction bases with no gene match: 7. The germline V gene has CDR1 DFQATT and CDR2 SNEGSKA (reference sequence). The CDR3 loop spans 15 amino acids.

The CDR3: CASSQDWPGGWGSNQPQHF. The DNA of the CDR3 is TGCGCCAGCAGCCAAGATTGGCCAGGGGGCTGGGGTAGCAATCAGCCCCAGCATTTT. The gene calls are TRBV4-1 and TRBJ1-5; 8 nucleotides match TRBD1. The CDR3 runs 19 residues. The V segment lost 0 bases and the J segment 0 bases; nucleotides outside the gene matches: 10. Germline CDR1 MGHRA, CDR2 YSYEKL.

This clonotype was observed a few times. This sequence joins TRBV7-6 and TRBJ2-1, with 7 bases aligning to TRBD2. V lost 3 bases and J lost 6; bases outside the gene matches: 11. The CDR3 is 16 amino acids. Germline V gene sequence: CDR1 SGHVS, CDR2 FNYEAQ. The CDR3 bases are TGTGCCAGCAGCTTGGGGCGGGAGTCGATCGGCAATGAGCAGTTCTTC. Amino acids: CASSLGRESIGNEQFF.

This chain joins TRBV20-1 and TRBJ1-2; D ambiguous. The CDR3 has 13 amino acids. Deletions cut 1 base from V and 1 base from J, with 7 bases between. Germline values: CDR1 DFQATT, CDR2 SNEGSKA (reference sequence). CDR3 protein: CSARGDNNYGYTF. The CDR3, as DNA: TGCAGTGCTAGAGGTGACAATAACTATGGCTACACCTTC.

This clonotype has only a few counts. The genes are TRBV7-2 and TRBJ2-1, with 13 bases identical to TRBD2. The ends lost 5 bases at V and 7 bases at J; junction bases unmatched: 11. This CDR3 contains 17 residues. Germline V gene sequence: CDR1 SGHTA, CDR2 FQGNSA. CDR3 region: CASSLAGTSGIGNEQFF. The CDR3 DNA sequence: TGTGCCAGCAGCCTGGCAGGGACTAGCGGGATCGGAAATGAGCAGTTCTTC.

The V call is TRBV6-1, the J call TRBJ2-7, with TRBD1 matching 9 bases. V lost 1 base, J lost 3 bases, and 7 bases stayed unmatched. Germline V lookup: CDR1 MNHNS, CDR2 SASEGT. The CDR3 has 16 amino acids. The CDR3 loop reads CASSEEGQGLYYEQYF. The CDR3 DNA reads as TGTGCCAGCAGTGAAGAGGGACAGGGCCTTTACTACGAGCAGTACTTC.

This chain uses TRBV2 with TRBJ1-4; weak D call: TRBD1 (5 bases). The CDR3 is 15 residues long. The germline CDR1 and CDR2 sequences are SNHLY and FYNNEI. The CDR3 region has the DNA TGTGTCGGAAAGAATGACAGAGCAACTAATGAAAAACTGTTTTTT. This encodes CVGKNDRATNEKLFF.

This chain links TRBV3-1 with TRBJ2-5; 9 nucleotides align to TRBD2. The V segment lost 6 bases and the J segment 5 bases; nucleotides outside the gene matches: 7. CDR1 LGHDT and CDR2 YNNKEL come from the germline V gene (reference sequence). The CDR3 runs 14 residues. This CDR3 reads CASRRTSARETQYF. The CDR3 DNA sequence: TGTGCCAGCAGGCGGACTAGCGCTAGGGAGACCCAGTACTTC.

This clonotype has more than one count but fewer than ten. V usage is TRBV12-3 or TRBV12-4 and J usage is TRBJ2-7; 7 positions agree with TRBD1. The CDR3 loop spans 15 amino acids. V shed 4 bases and J 2 bases; nucleotides not matched to a gene: 8. The CDR3 DNA is TGTGCCAGCAGTTCAGACGCGACAGGGACCTACGAGCAGTACTTC. Its translation: CASSSDATGTYEQYF.

This clonotype occurred a few times. The chain links TRBV2 to TRBJ2-5; D call uncertain. The CDR3 runs to 17 residues. Trimming shortened V by 0 bases and J by 7 bases, and 21 bases separated the two germline ends. The germline V gene encodes CDR1 SNHLY and CDR2 FYNNEI. CDR3 amino acids: CASSEAHRSLLWGTQYF. The CDR3 nucleotides read TGTGCCAGCAGTGAAGCGCATAGATCCCTCCTCTGGGGGACCCAGTACTTC.

There are a few counts of this clonotype. The genes are TRBV10-3 and TRBJ2-3; 8 positions match TRBD2. The germline CDR1 and CDR2 sequences are ENHRY and SYGVKD. The ends lost 2 bases at V and 4 bases at J; junction bases unmatched: 11. This CDR3 contains 17 residues. CDR3 protein: CAISEPPGAGAADTQYF. In DNA form, the CDR3 reads TGTGCCATCAGTGAGCCGCCGGGAGCGGGAGCAGCAGATACGCAGTATTTT.

The chain joins TRBV29-1 to TRBJ2-1; 8 bases agree with TRBD2. Losses at the gene ends were 4 bases for V and 10 bases for J; bases not matched to a gene: 12. Per germline, CDR1 SQVTM and CDR2 ANQGSEA. The CDR3 totals 14 residues. CDR3 bases: TGCAGCGTTGCGTTGGGACTAGTTTTCGCCGAGCAGTTCTTC. Protein sequence: CSVALGLVFAEQFF.

The gene calls are TRBV5-1 and TRBJ2-1, with 7 bases aligning to TRBD2. The CDR3 extends over 20 amino acids. CDR1 SGHRS and CDR2 YFSETQ come from the germline V gene. The trim removed 3 bases at V and 0 bases at J, leaving 18 bases unmatched. The CDR3 is CASSWGRSGPREYSYNEQFF. CDR3 coding DNA: TGCGCCAGCAGCTGGGGGAGATCAGGCCCGCGGGAGTACTCCTACAATGAGCAGTTCTTC.

This clonotype was detected a few times. The gene calls are TRBV5-5 and TRBJ2-7; no reliable D call. V lost 4 bases to trimming and J lost 7 bases, with 18 bases between them. Germline V gene sequence: CDR1 SGHKS, CDR2 YYEKEE (reference sequence). The CDR3 is 14 residues long. The CDR3 is CASSPSWTAWEQYF. The CDR3 region has the DNA TGTGCCAGCAGCCCCTCCTGGACCGCATGGGAGCAGTACTTC. Full variable domain (missing parts from reference TRBV5-5 and TRBJ2-7): DAGVTQSPTHLIKTRGQQVTLRCSPISGHKSVSWYQQVLGQGPQFIFQYYEKEERGRGNFPDRFSARQFPNYSSELNVNALLLGDSALYLCASSPSWTAWEQYFGPGTRLTVT.

The V gene is TRBV7-9, the J gene TRBJ1-2, with a tentative D call TRBD1 (5 bases). Germline loops: CDR1 SEHNR, CDR2 FQNEAQ (reference sequence). This CDR3 is built from 13 residues. Trimming left V 5 bases short and J 8 bases short, with 15 bases between. CDR3 loop: CASSAGLRGGYTF. CDR3 in DNA: TGTGCCAGCAGCGCGGGACTCCGGGGGGGCTACACCTTC.

In this sample, this clonotype turned up a few times. The J gene is TRBJ2-7, the V gene TRBV20-1; D could derive from TRBD1 or TRBD2 (5 bases each). V was pared by 2 bases and J by 5 bases, with 13 bases between. CDR1 DFQATT and CDR2 SNEGSKA come from the germline V gene (reference sequence). This CDR3 has 13 amino acids. CDR3 residues: CSARWGSRDEQYF. CDR3 bases: TGCAGTGCTAGATGGGGGAGTAGGGACGAGCAGTACTTC.